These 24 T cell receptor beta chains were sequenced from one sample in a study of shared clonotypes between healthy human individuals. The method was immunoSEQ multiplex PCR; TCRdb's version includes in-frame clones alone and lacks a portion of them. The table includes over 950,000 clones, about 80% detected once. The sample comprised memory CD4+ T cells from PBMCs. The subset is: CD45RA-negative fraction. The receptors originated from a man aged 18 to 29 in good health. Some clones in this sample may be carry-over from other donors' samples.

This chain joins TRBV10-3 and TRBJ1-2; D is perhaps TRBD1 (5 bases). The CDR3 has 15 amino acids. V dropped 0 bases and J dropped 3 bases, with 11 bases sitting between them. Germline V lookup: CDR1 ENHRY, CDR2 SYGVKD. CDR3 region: CAISESGTDDYGYTF. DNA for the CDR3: TGTGCCATCAGTGAGTCTGGGACGGACGACTATGGCTACACCTTC.

Written as DNA, the CDR3 is TGTGCCTGGAGGCGGGGGGGCTGGTACACCGGGGAGCTGTTTTTT. Protein sequence: CAWRRGGWYTGELFF. This sequence joins TRBV30 and TRBJ2-2; 9 bases agree with TRBD2. This CDR3 is built from 15 residues. The V segment lost 3 bases and the J segment 3 bases; nucleotides outside the gene matches: 5. CDR1 is GTSNPN and CDR2 is SVGIG in the germline V gene (reference sequence).

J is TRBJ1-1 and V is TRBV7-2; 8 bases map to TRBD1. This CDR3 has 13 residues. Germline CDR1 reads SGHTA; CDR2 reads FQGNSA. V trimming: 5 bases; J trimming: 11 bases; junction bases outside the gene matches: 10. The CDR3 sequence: CASSPTAGGEAFF. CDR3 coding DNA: TGTGCCAGCAGCCCCACCGCAGGGGGCGAGGCTTTCTTT.

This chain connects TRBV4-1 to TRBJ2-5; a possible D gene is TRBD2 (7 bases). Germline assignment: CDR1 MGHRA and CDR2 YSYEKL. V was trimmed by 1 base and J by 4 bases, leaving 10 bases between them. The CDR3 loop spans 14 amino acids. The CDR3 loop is CASSQGEGVETQYF. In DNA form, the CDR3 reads TGCGCCAGCAGCCAAGGGGAGGGGGTAGAGACCCAGTACTTC.

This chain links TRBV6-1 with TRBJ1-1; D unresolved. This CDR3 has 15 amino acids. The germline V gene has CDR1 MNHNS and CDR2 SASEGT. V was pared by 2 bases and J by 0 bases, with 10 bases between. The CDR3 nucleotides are TGTGCCAGCAGTGAATGGACGGCTTTGAACACTGAAGCTTTCTTT. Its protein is CASSEWTALNTEAFF.

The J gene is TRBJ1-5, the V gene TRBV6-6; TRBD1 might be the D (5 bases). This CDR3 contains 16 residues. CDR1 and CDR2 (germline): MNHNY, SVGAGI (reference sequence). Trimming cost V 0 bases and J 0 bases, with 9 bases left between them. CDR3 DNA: TGTGCCAGCAGTTACTCAGGAGGGGCTAGCAATCAGCCCCAGCATTTT. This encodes CASSYSGGASNQPQHF.

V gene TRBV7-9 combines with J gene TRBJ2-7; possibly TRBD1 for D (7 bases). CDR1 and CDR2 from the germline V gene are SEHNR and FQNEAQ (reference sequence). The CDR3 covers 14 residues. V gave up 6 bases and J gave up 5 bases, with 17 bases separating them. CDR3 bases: TGTGCCAGCAGGGCGGGACAGAATACTAACGAGCAGTACTTC. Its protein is CASRAGQNTNEQYF. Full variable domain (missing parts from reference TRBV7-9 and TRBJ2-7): DTGVSQNPRHKITKRGQNVTFRCDPISEHNRLYWYRQTLGQGPEFLTYFQNEAQLEKSRLLSDRFSAERPKGSFSTLEIQRTEQGDSAMYLCASRAGQNTNEQYFGPGTRLTVT.

The CDR3: CAISERGIGEAFF. CDR3 bases: TGTGCCATCAGTGAGCGTGGGATTGGTGAAGCTTTCTTT. The J gene is TRBJ1-1, the V gene TRBV10-3; D gene uncertain. There are 13 residues in the CDR3. Germline V lookup: CDR1 ENHRY, CDR2 SYGVKD. Trimming stripped 2 bases from V and 7 bases from J, with 11 bases between.

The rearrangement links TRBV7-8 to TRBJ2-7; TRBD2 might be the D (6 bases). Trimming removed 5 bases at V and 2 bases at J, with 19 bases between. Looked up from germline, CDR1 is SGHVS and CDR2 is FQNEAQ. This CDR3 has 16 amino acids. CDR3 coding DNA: TGTGCCAGCAGCGCCGGTGTGATAGCGGTCACCTACGAGCAGTACTTC. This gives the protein CASSAGVIAVTYEQYF.

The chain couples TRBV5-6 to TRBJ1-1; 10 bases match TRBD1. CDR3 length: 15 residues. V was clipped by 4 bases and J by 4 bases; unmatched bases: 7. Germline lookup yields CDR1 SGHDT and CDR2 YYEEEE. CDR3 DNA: TGTGCCAGCAGCCCCATCCGGGACAGGGGCACTGAAGCTTTCTTT. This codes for CASSPIRDRGTEAFF.

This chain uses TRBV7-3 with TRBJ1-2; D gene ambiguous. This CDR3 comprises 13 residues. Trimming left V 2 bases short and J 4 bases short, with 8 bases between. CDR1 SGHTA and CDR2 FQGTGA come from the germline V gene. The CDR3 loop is CASSLGSSYGYTF. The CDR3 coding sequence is TGTGCCAGCAGCTTAGGGTCCTCCTATGGCTACACCTTC.

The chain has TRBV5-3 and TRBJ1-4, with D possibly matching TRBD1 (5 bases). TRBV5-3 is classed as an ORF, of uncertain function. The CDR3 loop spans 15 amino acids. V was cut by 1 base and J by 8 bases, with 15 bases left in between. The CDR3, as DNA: TGTGCCAGAAGCTTGTGGTTCAGGGCAGGGGAAAAACTGTTTTTT. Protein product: CARSLWFRAGEKLFF.

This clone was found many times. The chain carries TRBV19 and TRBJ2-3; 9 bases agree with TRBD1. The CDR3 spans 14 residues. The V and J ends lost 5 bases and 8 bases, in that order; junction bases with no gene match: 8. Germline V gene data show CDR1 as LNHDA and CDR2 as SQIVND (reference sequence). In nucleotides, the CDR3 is TGTGCCAGTAGTGCCGCACAGGGGGCGGGTACGCAGTATTTT. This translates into CASSAAQGAGTQYF. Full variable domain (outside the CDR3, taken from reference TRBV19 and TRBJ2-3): DGGITQSPKYLFRKEGQNVTLSCEQNLNHDAMYWYRQDPGQGLRLIYYSQIVNDFQKGDIAEGYSVSREKKESFPLTVTSAQKNPTAFYLCASSAAQGAGTQYFGPGTRLTVL.

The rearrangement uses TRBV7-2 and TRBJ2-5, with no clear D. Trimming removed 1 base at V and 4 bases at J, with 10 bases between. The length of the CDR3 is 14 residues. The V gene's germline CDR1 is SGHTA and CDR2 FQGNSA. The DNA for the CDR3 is TGTGCCAGCAGCTTAGTATGGGTAGGAGAGACCCAGTACTTC. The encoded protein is CASSLVWVGETQYF.

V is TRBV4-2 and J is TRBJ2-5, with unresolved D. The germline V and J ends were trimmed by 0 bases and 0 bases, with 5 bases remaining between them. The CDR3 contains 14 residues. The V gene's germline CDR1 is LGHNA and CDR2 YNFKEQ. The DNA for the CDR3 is TGTGCCAGCAGCCAAGAACCGTACCAAGAGACCCAGTACTTC. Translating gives CASSQEPYQETQYF.

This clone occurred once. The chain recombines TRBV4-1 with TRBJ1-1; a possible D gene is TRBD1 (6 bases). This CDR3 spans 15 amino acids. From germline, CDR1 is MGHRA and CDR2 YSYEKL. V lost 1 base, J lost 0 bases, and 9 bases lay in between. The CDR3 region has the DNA TGCGCCAGCAGCCAAGGAGGGGGTTTGAACACTGAAGCTTTCTTT. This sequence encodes CASSQGGGLNTEAFF.

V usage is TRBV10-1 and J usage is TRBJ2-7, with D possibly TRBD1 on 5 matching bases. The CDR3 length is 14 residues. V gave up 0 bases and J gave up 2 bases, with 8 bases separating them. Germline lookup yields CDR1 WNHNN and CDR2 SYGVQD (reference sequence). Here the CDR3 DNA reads TGCGCCAGCAGTGAGTCGAACAGGCCCTACGAGCAGTACTTC. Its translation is CASSESNRPYEQYF.

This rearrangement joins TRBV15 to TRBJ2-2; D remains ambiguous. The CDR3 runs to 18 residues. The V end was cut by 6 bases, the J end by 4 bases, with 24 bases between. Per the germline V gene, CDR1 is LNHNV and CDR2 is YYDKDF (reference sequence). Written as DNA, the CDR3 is TGTGCCACCAGGGGCCAGTATCAGGACCCGAGGCCCACCGGGGAGCTGTTTTTT. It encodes CATRGQYQDPRPTGELFF.

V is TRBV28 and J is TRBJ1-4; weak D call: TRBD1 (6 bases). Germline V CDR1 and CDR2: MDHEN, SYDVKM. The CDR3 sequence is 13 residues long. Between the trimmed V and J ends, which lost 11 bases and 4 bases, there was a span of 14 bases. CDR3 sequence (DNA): TGTGCCGGGGGGGCGTCCAGTAATGAAAAACTGTTTTTT. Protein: CAGGASSNEKLFF.

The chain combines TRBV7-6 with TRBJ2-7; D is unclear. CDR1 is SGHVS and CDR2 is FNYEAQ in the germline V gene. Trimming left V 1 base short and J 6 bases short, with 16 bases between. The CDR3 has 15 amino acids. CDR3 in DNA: TGTGCCAGCAGCTTAGTCGGAGACCGCGATTCCGAGCAGTACTTC. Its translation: CASSLVGDRDSEQYF. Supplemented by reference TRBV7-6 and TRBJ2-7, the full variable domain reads GAGVSQSPRYKVTKRGQDVALRCDPISGHVSLYWYRQALGQGPEFLTYFNYEAQQDKSGLPNDRFSAERPEGSISTLTIQRTEQRDSAMYRCASSLVGDRDSEQYFGPGTRLTVT.

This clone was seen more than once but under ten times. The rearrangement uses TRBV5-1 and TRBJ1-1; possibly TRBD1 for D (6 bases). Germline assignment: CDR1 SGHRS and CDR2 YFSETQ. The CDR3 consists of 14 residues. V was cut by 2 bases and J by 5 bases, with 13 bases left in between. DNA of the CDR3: TGCGCCAGCAGCTTACAAACAGGGAGTACTGAAGCTTTCTTT. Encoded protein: CASSLQTGSTEAFF.

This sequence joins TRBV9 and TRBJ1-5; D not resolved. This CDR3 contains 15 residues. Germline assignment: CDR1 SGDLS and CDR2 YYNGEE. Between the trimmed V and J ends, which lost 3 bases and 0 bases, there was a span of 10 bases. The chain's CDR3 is CASSDGSHSNQPQHF. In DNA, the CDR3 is TGTGCCAGCAGCGATGGGAGTCATAGCAATCAGCCCCAGCATTTT.

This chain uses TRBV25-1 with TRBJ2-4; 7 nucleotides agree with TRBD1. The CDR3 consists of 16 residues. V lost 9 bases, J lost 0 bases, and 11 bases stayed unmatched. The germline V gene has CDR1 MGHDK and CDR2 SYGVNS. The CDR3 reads CARGQPICIAKNIQYF. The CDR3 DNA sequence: TGTGCCAGGGGACAGCCCATATGTATAGCCAAAAACATTCAGTACTTC.

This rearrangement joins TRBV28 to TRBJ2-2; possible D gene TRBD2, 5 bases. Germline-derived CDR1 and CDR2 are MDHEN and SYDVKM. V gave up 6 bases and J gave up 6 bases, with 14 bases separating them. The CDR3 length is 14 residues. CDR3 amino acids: CASSTTRRPGELFF. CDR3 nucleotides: TGTGCCAGCAGCACTACTAGGAGGCCCGGGGAGCTGTTTTTT.